The 10 T cell receptor beta chains below all came from one sample that was sequenced in a study of neurological immune-mediated disorders. Via MiXCR, TCRdb re-called the 5' RACE reads, giving one row per CDR3 protein. The sample includes about 55,000 distinct CDR3 sequences, about 4% of them seen just once. The sequenced sample was PBMCs. The receptors were sampled from a man aged 45-60 years with multiple sclerosis.

In its sample, this clonotype was seen many times. The chain is built from TRBV27 and TRBJ1-1; TRBD1 aligns across 7 bases. This CDR3 region has 15 residues. The V gene's germline CDR1 is MNHEY and CDR2 SMNVEV (reference sequence). The V gene end was trimmed by 5 bases and the J gene end by 1 base; junction bases not matched to a gene: 7. The CDR3 region is CASSPLKGANTEAFF. In DNA, the CDR3 is TGTGCCAGCAGTCCCCTGAAGGGGGCGAACACTGAAGCTTTCTTT.

The chain combines TRBV3-1 with TRBJ2-5; TRBD1 or TRBD2 may be the D gene (5 bases each). Per the germline V gene, CDR1 is LGHDT and CDR2 is YNNKEL (reference sequence). This CDR3 region has 16 residues. Trimming pared 0 bases from V and 4 bases from J, leaving 15 bases between. Written as DNA, the CDR3 is TGTGCCAGCAGCCAAGATCACGGGGCATCGGCAGAGACCCAGTACTTC. This codes for CASSQDHGASAETQYF.

This clonotype was seen at least ten times. This rearrangement joins TRBV15 to TRBJ2-1; D tentatively fits TRBD1 or TRBD2 (5 bases each). The V gene's germline CDR1 is LNHNV and CDR2 YYDKDF (reference sequence). The CDR3 has 15 amino acids. The ends were cut back, 5 bases at V and 5 bases at J, with 16 bases in the middle. In nucleotides, the CDR3 is TGTGCCACCAGCCACGCCGGGACCGAGAACAATGAGCAGTTCTTC. This encodes CATSHAGTENNEQFF.

This clonotype was counted many times. The gene calls are TRBV7-9 and TRBJ2-1, with a possible D match to TRBD2 (5 bases). The V gene's germline CDR1 is SEHNR and CDR2 FQNEAQ (reference sequence). V was shortened by 1 base and J by 0 bases, with 10 bases between the two germline ends. The CDR3 contains 16 residues. The CDR3 DNA reads as TGTGCCAGCAGCTTAGGGAGGCTGAGCTCCTACAATGAGCAGTTCTTC. This codes for CASSLGRLSSYNEQFF.

A few counts support this clonotype. Given a much more abundant clone one base away, this may be a read error. The chain recombines TRBV12-3 or TRBV12-4 with TRBJ2-7; maybe TRBD2 (5 bases). There are 14 residues in the CDR3. V was cut by 5 bases and J by 2 bases, with 13 bases left in between. CDR3: CASSSREKTYEQYF. The CDR3 bases are TGTGCCAGCAGTAGCCGGGAAAAAACCTACGAGCAGTACTTC.

This clonotype has just one count. This may be a read error: a much more frequent sequence differs by one nucleotide. The rearrangement joins TRBV5-1 to TRBJ1-2; D is uncertain. The CDR3 is made up of 17 amino acids. Germline lookup yields CDR1 SGHRS and CDR2 YFSETQ. The germline V and J ends were trimmed by 0 bases and 7 bases, with 22 bases remaining between them. The DNA of the CDR3 is TGCGCCAGCAGCTTGGGGGGTGGTAATCGAACCTCTGGTGGCTACACCTTC. This translates into CASSLGGGNRTSGGYTF.

This clonotype was found many times. V usage is TRBV20-1 and J usage is TRBJ1-2, with no clear D. The CDR3 runs to 15 residues. V lost 3 bases to trimming and J lost 6 bases, with 20 bases between them. In germline, CDR1 is DFQATT, CDR2 SNEGSKA (reference sequence). This CDR3 reads CSARPEGGVIHGYTF. CDR3 nucleotides: TGCAGTGCTAGGCCCGAGGGCGGGGTGATTCATGGCTACACCTTC.

This clonotype was counted many times. This rearrangement joins TRBV28 to TRBJ2-2; the D gene is possibly TRBD2 (6 bases). This CDR3 has 16 residues. V was cut by 5 bases and J by 5 bases, with 18 bases left in between. The germline V gene has CDR1 MDHEN and CDR2 SYDVKM. CDR3 sequence: CASSPPVSGVTGELFF. Written as DNA, the CDR3 is TGTGCCAGCAGTCCTCCGGTTAGCGGAGTTACCGGGGAGCTGTTTTTT.

This clonotype was seen a handful of times. The CDR3 protein is CASSHRDRGGYTF. DNA of the CDR3: TGTGCCAGCAGCCATAGGGACAGGGGCGGCTACACCTTC. V is TRBV7-9 and J is TRBJ1-2; 10 positions agree with TRBD1. The CDR3 is made up of 13 amino acids. V lost 5 bases to trimming and J lost 8 bases; unmatched junction nucleotides: 5. Germline CDR1 reads SEHNR; CDR2 reads FQNEAQ (reference sequence).

This clonotype was detected ten times or more. This chain joins TRBV5-6 and TRBJ1-6; D not certain. Trimming removed 0 bases at V and 8 bases at J, with 9 bases between. This CDR3 comprises 14 residues. Germline V gene sequence: CDR1 SGHDT, CDR2 YYEEEE. CDR3 sequence (DNA): TGTGCCAGCAGCTTGGCTGACGGCGATTCACCCCTCCACTTT. Translating it yields CASSLADGDSPLHF.